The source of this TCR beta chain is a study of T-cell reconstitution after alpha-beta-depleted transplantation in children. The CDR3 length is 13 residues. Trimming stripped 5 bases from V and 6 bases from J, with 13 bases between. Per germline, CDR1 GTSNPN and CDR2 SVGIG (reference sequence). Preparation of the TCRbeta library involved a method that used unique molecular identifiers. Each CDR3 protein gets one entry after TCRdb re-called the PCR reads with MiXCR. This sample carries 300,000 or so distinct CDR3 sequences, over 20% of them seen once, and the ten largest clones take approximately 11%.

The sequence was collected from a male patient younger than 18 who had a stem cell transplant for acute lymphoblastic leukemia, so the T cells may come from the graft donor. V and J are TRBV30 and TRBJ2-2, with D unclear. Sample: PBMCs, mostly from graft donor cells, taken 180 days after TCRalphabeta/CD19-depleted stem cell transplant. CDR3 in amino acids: CAWAPGRAGELFF. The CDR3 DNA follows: TGTGCCTGGGCTCCTGGTCGGGCCGGGGAGCTGTTTTTT.